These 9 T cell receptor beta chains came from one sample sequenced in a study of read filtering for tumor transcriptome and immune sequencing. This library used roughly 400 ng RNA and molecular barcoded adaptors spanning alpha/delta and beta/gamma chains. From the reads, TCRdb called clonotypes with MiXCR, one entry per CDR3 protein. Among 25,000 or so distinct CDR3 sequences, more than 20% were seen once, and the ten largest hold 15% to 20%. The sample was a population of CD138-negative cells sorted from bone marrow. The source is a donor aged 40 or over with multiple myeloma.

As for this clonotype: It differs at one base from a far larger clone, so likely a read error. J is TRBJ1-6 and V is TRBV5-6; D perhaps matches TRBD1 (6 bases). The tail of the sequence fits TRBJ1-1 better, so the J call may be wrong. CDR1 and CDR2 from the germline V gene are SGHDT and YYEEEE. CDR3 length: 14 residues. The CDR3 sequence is CASSLAGEDTEAFF. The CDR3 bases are TGTGCCAGCAGTTTGGCAGGGGAGGACACTGAAGCTTTCTTT.

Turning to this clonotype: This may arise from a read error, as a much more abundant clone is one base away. The CDR3 sequence is CASSAGALSYKQYF. DNA of the CDR3: TGCGCCAGCAGCGCGGGAGCACTCTCCTACAAGCAGTACTTC. The V and J genes are TRBV10-2 and TRBJ2-7; 7 bases agree with TRBD2. The CDR3 totals 14 residues. Germline V gene data show CDR1 as WSHSY and CDR2 as SAAADI.

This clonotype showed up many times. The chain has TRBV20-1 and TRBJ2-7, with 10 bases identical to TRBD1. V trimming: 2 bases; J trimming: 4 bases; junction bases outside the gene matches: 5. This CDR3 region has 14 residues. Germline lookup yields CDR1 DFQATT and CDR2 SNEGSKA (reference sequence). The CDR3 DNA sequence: TGCAGTGCTAGACCGGGACAGGGGTCATACGAGCAGTACTTC. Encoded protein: CSARPGQGSYEQYF.

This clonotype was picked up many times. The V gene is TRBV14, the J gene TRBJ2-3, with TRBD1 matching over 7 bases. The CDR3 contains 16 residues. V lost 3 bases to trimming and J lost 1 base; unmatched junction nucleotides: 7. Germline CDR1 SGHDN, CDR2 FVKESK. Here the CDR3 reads CASSQRRGIGTDTQYF. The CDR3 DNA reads TGTGCCAGCAGCCAGCGCAGGGGGATTGGCACAGATACGCAGTATTTT.

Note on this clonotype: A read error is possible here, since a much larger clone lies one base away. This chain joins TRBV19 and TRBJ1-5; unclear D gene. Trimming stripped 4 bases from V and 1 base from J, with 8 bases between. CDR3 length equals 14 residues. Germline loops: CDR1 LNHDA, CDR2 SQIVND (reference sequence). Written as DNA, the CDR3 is TGTGCCAGTAGTAGGACGAAAAGCAATCAGCCCCAGCATTTT. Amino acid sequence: CASSRTKSNQPQHF.

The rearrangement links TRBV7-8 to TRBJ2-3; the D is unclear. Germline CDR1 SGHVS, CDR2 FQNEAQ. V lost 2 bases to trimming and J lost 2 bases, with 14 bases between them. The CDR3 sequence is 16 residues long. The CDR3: CASSLFGETYTDTQYF. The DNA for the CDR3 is TGTGCCAGCAGCTTATTTGGAGAGACATACACAGATACGCAGTATTTT. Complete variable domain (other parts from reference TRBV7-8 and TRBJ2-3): GAGVSQSPRYKVAKRGQDVALRCDPISGHVSLFWYQQALGQGPEFLTYFQNEAQLDKSGLPSDRFFAERPEGSVSTLKIQRTQQEDSAVYLCASSLFGETYTDTQYFGPGTRLTVL.

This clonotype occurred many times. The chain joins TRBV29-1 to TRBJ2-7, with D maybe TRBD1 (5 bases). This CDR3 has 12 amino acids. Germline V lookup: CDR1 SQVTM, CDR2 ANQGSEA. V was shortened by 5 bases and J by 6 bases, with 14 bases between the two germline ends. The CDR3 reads CSVQQGFGEQYF. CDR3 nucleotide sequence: TGCAGCGTTCAGCAGGGTTTTGGCGAGCAGTACTTC.

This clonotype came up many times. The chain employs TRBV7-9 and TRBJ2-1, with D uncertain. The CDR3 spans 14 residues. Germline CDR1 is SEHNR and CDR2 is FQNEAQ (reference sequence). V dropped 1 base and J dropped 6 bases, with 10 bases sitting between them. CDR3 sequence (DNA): TGTGCCAGCAGCTTAGAATTCTTTCGCAATGAGCAGTTCTTC. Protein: CASSLEFFRNEQFF.

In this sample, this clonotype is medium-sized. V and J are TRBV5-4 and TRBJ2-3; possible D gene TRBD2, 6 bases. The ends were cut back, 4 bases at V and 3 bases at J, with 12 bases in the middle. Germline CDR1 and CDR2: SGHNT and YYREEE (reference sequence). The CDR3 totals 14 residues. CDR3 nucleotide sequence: TGTGCCAGCAGCCTGGAGGGGTTGACAGATACGCAGTATTTT. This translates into CASSLEGLTDTQYF. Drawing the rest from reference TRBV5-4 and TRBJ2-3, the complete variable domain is ETGVTQSPTHLIKTRGQQVTLRCSSQSGHNTVSWYQQALGQGPQFIFQYYREEENGRGNFPPRFSGLQFPNYSSELNVNALELDDSALYLCASSLEGLTDTQYFGPGTRLTVL.